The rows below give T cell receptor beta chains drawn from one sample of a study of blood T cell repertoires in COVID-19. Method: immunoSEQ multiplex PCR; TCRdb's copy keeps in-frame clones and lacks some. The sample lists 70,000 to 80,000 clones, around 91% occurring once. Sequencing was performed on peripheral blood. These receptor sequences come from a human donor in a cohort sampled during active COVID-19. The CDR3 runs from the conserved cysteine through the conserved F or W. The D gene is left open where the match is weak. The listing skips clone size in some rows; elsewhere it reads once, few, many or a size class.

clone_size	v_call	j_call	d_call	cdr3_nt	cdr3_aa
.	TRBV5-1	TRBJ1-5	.	TGCGCCAGCAGCTTGGCCCCAGGGGCAGGCAATCAGCCCCAGCATTTT	CASSLAPGAGNQPQHF
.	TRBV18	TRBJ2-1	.	TGTGCCAGCTCACCACCGGCTCTCCCCTACAATGAGCAGTTCTTC	CASSPPALPYNEQFF
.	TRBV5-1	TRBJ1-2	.	TGCGCCAGCAGCTTCGACAGCTATGGCTACACCTTC	CASSFDSYGYTF
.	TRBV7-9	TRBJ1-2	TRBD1	TGTGCCAGCAGCACCGGGACAGGGAACTATGGCTACACCTTC	CASSTGTGNYGYTF
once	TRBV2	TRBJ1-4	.	TGTGCCAGCCTACCCGGAACTACAACTAATGAAAAACTGTTTTTT	CASLPGTTTNEKLFF
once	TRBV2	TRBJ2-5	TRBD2	TGTGCCAGCAGTGAAGCTTCTAGCGGGGGCCAAAAAGAGACCCAGTACTTC	CASSEASSGGQKETQYF
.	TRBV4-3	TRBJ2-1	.	TGCGCCAGCAGCCAAGAAGGGATAGGGGTTCGATACAATGAGCAGTTCTTC	CASSQEGIGVRYNEQFF
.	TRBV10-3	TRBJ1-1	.	TGTGCCATCAGTGATTACGCCCAGGGCGGTACTGAAGCTTTCTTT	CAISDYAQGGTEAFF
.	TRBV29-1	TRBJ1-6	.	TGCAGCGTTGCGGGCGGGCCCAATTCACCCCTCCACTTT	CSVAGGPNSPLHF
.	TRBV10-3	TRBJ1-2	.	TGTGCCATCAGTGAGTCCGGGGGAGGCTACACCTTC	CAISESGGGYTF
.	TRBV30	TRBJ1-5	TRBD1	TGTGCCTGCCAGGGACAGGGGGTAGCCTTGGGCAATCAGCCCCAGCATTTT	CACQGQGVALGNQPQHF
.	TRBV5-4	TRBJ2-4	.	TGTGCCAGCAGCCAACGGGGGAATAGGCACATTCAGTACTTC	CASSQRGNRHIQYF
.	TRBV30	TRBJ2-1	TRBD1	TGTGCCTGGGGGACAGTCGAATGGTACAATGAGCAGTTCTTC	CAWGTVEWYNEQFF
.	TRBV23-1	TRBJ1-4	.	TGCGCCAGCAGTCCTACCCCCCCGACAGCTAATGAAAAACTGTTTTTT	CASSPTPPTANEKLFF
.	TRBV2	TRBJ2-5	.	TGTGCCAGCACGAGAGCAGGGTCTCGGGAGACCCAGTACTTC	CASTRAGSRETQYF
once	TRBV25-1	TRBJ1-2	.	TGTGCCAGCAGTGAATGGAGGACGAACTATGGCTACACCTTC	CASSEWRTNYGYTF
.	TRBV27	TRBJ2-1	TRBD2	TGTGCCAGCAGTTTATGGGGACTAGGGGGAGACTACAATGAGCAGTTCTTC	CASSLWGLGGDYNEQFF
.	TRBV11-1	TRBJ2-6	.	TGTGCCAGCAGCTATCGCTCTGGGGCCAACGTCCTGACTTTC	CASSYRSGANVLTF
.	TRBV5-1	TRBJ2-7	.	TGCGCCAGCAGGAGACAGGACTCCTACGAGCAGTACTTC	CASRRQDSYEQYF
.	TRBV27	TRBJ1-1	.	TGTGCCAGCGGGGCGTCAGTGAACACTGAAGCTTTCTTT	CASGASVNTEAFF
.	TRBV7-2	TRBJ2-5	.	TGTGCCAGCAGCTTAGGACAGTTCGGGGAGACCCAGTACTTC	CASSLGQFGETQYF
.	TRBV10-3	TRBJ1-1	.	TGTGCCATCAGTGAGTCGGAGGGGAGGCACACTGAAGCTTTCTTT	CAISESEGRHTEAFF
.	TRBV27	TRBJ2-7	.	TGTGCCAGCAGTTTATCCAGGGTGGCTCTCTACGAGCAGTACTTC	CASSLSRVALYEQYF
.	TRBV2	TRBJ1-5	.	TGTGCCAGCAGGCTGGGGAGTAGCAATCAGCCCCAGCATTTT	CASRLGSSNQPQHF
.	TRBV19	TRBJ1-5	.	TGTGCCAGTAGCGCCTCGCTAAATCAGCCCCAGCATTTT	CASSASLNQPQHF
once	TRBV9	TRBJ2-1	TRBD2	TGTGCCAGCTCGACTAGCGGGGGGGCCGTTGAGCAGTTCTTC	CASSTSGGAVEQFF
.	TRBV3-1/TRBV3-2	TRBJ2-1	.	TGTGCCAGCAGCCAAGATCCATCGGGGTGGTACAATGAGCAGTTCTTC	CASSQDPSGWYNEQFF
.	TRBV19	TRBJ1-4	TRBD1	TGTGCCAGTAGGATCGGGGACAGGAATGAAAAACTGTTTTTT	CASRIGDRNEKLFF
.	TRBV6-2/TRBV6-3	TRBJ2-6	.	TGTGCCAGCAGCGAACAGGGCCGCTCTGGGGCCAACGTCCTGACTTTC	CASSEQGRSGANVLTF
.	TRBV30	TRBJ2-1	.	TGTGCCTTAGGGGGGGTCTCCTACAATGAGCAGTTCTTC	CALGGVSYNEQFF
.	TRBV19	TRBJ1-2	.	TGTGCCAGTAGTTCAACAGGGCCCTCGTACTATGGCTACACCTTC	CASSSTGPSYYGYTF
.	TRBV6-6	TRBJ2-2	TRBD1	TGTGCCAGCAGTCTCGACAGGGGAGCGTCCGGGGAGCTGTTTTTT	CASSLDRGASGELFF
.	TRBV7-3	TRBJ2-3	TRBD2	TGTGCCAGCAGCCGTCAGACTAGCGGGGAGGATACGCAGTATTTT	CASSRQTSGEDTQYF
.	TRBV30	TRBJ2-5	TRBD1	TGTGCCTGGAGTGAGACAGGGCAGTGGAAGACCCAGTACTTC	CAWSETGQWKTQYF
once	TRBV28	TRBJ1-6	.	TGTGCCAGCACCCCCCGGGGGAATTCACCCCTCCACTTT	CASTPRGNSPLHF
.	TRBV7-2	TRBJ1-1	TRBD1	TGTGCCAGCAGGAAGGGACAGGTGAACACTGAAGCTTTCTTT	CASRKGQVNTEAFF
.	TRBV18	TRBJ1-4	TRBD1	TGTGCCAGCTCACCACCGTCGACAGGGAATGAAAAACTGTTTTTT	CASSPPSTGNEKLFF
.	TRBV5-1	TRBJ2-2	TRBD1	TGCGCCAGCAGCGCCCGGGGACAGGCGGCGAACACCGGGGAGCTGTTTTTT	CASSARGQAANTGELFF
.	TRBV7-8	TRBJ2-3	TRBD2	TGTGCCAGCAGCTTAGCTAGCGGGGGGTTGGGTGATACGCAGTATTTT	CASSLASGGLGDTQYF
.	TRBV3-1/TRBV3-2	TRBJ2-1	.	TGTGCCAGCAGCCAAGCAATCAATGAGCAGTTCTTC	CASSQAINEQFF
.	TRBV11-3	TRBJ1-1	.	TGTGCCAGCAGCCCACGGACAGCGGTTGGGTCTGAAGCTTTCTTT	CASSPRTAVGSEAFF
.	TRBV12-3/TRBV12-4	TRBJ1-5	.	TGTGCCAGCAGTTCACGGAGCAATCAGCCCCAGCATTTT	CASSSRSNQPQHF
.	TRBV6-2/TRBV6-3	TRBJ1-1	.	TGTGCCAGCAGTTTACGGGGGAAGACTGAAGCTTTCTTT	CASSLRGKTEAFF
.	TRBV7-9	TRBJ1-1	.	TGTGCCAGCAGCTTAGCCGTTGAGGTTGAAGCTTTCTTT	CASSLAVEVEAFF
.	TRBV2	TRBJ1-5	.	TGTGCCAGCAGTAACAGGGTAGGGCAGCCCCAGCATTTT	CASSNRVGQPQHF
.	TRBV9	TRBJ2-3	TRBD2	TGTGCCAGCAGCGTAGTAGGGCTAGCGGGCCTCACAGATACGCAGTATTTT	CASSVVGLAGLTDTQYF
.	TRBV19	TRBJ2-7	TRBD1	TGTGCCAGTAGCCTAACCGGGACAGGCTCCTACGAGCAGTACTTC	CASSLTGTGSYEQYF
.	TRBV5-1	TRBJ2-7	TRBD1	TGCGCCAGCAGCATCCCGGGACAGGGTGACGAGCAGTACTTC	CASSIPGQGDEQYF
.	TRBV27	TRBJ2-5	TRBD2	TGTGCCAGCAGTTTCCGGGCCGGGAGGGAGACCCAGTACTTC	CASSFRAGRETQYF
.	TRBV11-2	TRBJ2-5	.	TGTGCCAGCAGCCAGCTAGCGGAGACCCAGTACTTC	CASSQLAETQYF
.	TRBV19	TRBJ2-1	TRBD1	TGTGCCAGTAGTATCTGGACAGGGTCGGGCAATGAGCAGTTCTTC	CASSIWTGSGNEQFF